This is a list of T cell receptor beta chains from one sample in a study of regulatory T cells in long-lasting Graves disease. TCRdb independently ran MiXCR on the multiplex PCR reads; one entry per CDR3 protein. The sample has about 220,000 distinct CDR3 sequences, around a fifth seen once. These records were also assigned to another study, of T cells in Graves' hyperthyroidism and ophthalmopathy.

This material consisted of peripheral blood mononuclear cells (PBMCs), taken at new diagnosis, from a patient treated with antithyroid drugs. These receptor sequences come from a woman in her 30s with Graves disease. Each CDR3 is given with its conserved first and last residue. The size field is filled for only some rows; it gives once, few, many or a size class.

abundance	v_gene	j_gene	CDR3aa
many	TRBV28	TRBJ1-1	CASSLLRGQGNEAFF
few	TRBV6-4	TRBJ2-1	CASAAFHPNNEQFF
many	TRBV6-1	TRBJ2-5	CASSGQSETQYF
-	TRBV19	TRBJ1-2	CASPIGDRGNYGYTF
-	TRBV6-9	TRBJ2-1	CASSYLSSYNEQFF
-	TRBV2	TRBJ2-5	CASSETSGRAQYF
many	TRBV12-3/TRBV12-4	TRBJ1-2	CASSPRQGGGGYTF
-	TRBV27	TRBJ2-5	CASSEIGTIGETQYF
-	TRBV27	TRBJ2-7	CASSPLEGVLSYEQYF
many	TRBV11-3	TRBJ2-1	CASSGLRGEGEQFF